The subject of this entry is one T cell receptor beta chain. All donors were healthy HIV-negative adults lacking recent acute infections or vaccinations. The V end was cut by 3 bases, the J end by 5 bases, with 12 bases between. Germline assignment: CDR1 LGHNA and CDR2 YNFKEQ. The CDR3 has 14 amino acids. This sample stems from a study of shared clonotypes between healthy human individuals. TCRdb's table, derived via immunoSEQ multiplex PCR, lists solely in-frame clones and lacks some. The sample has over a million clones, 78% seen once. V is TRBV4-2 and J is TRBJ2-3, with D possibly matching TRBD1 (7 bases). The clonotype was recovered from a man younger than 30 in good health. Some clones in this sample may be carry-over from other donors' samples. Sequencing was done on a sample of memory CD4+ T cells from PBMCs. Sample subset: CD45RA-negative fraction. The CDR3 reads CASSHRQGGDTQYF. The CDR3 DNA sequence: TGTGCCAGCAGCCACCGACAGGGAGGAGATACGCAGTATTTT.